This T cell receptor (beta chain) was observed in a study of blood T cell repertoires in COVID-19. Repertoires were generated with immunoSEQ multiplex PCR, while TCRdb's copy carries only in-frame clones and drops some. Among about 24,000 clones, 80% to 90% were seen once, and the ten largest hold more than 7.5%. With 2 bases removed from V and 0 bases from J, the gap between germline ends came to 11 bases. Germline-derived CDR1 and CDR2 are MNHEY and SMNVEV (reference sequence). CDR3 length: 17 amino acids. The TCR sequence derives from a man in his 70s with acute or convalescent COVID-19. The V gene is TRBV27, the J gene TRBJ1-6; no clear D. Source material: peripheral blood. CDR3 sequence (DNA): TGTGCCAGCAGTTTAACACATAGGAGCTCCTATAATTCACCCCTCCACTTT. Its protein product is CASSLTHRSSYNSPLHF.